A selection of T cell receptor beta chains follows, all from one sample in a study of T cell repertoires in cytomegalovirus infection. TCRdb reprocessed the reads via MiXCR and lists one record per CDR3 protein. Among around 500,000 distinct CDR3 sequences, roughly 42% were seen once, and the ten largest hold about 45%. These receptors are not linked to any known antigen. The sequences come from cultured PBMCs, collected from culture after CMV antigen stimulation. All receptors derive from a human donor in good health (CMV status not recorded). Some clones in this sample may be carry-over from other donors' samples. CDR3s include the opening cysteine and the closing phenylalanine or tryptophan.

cdr3_length v_call cdr3_aa
13 TRBV7-2 CASSFREGTGYTF
13 TRBV7-2 CASSNIGPDTQYF
18 TRBV27 CASKREGADSTTNEKLFF
17 TRBV5-1 CASSSFSGGPSADTQYF
15 TRBV20-1 CSAGGGGGGTDTQYF
13 TRBV7-6 CASSSQQNNEQFF
15 TRBV5-3 CASSPFTGARSPLHF
19 TRBV15 CATSRDFGAPQGNTGELFF
13 TRBV20-1 CSARGDMNTEAFF
13 TRBV5-4 CASSFMAKETQYF
12 TRBV10-3 CAISDNQEGQFF
14 TRBV7-2 CASSLLWDNQPQHF
17 TRBV5-1 CASRMFIRTNNTGELFF
15 TRBV5-1 CASSRTPGAQETQYF
14 TRBV19 CASSMGTAKDTQYF
13 TRBV4-3 CASSQDLDSPLHF
15 TRBV7-8 CASSLWAGRNSPLHF
13 TRBV6-1 CATRTGGTDTQYF
13 TRBV7-8 CASSLVRGVWQFF
15 TRBV28 CASSLGGTGSGELFF
13 TRBV5-6 CASKLMAGDEQYF
15 TRBV7-2 CASSSAGGVSYEQYF
15 TRBV7-2 CASHLGGSSYNEQFF
13 TRBV12-3/TRBV12-4 CATQLGAIGELFF
15 TRBV4-1 CASSHPTRTYNEQFF
15 TRBV10-3 CAISERSGRKYGYTF
14 TRBV5-1 CASSPWTGENIQYF
14 TRBV6-1 CASRLQRAGNTIYF
16 TRBV7-6 CASSLASGRGIETQYF
13 TRBV7-6 CASSLGGRTEAFF
15 TRBV7-2 CASRLGAGGNYEQYF
17 TRBV7-9 CASSLPKGSSMNTEAFF
14 TRBV7-6 CASSPPYGTGELFF